These 8 T cell receptor beta chains originate from one sample sequenced in a study of blood T cell repertoires in COVID-19. TCRdb's table, derived via immunoSEQ multiplex PCR, lists solely in-frame clones and lacks some. Of more than 75,000 clones listed, over 75% are singletons. Sequencing was performed on peripheral blood. These receptor sequences come from a woman in her 70s with acute or convalescent COVID-19.

The chain joins TRBV6-1 to TRBJ2-1; 11 bases line up with TRBD2. The CDR3 is 15 amino acids. J gave up 7 bases and V 3 bases, and 5 bases lay outside the gene matches. The germline CDR1 and CDR2 sequences are MNHNS and SASEGT. For the CDR3, the DNA is TGTGCCAGCAGTGACCGGCTAGCGGGGGGAAATGAGCAGTTCTTC. Its translation: CASSDRLAGGNEQFF.

The V and J genes are TRBV10-3 and TRBJ2-7, with 8 bases matching TRBD1. Germline V lookup: CDR1 ENHRY, CDR2 SYGVKD. CDR3 length equals 14 residues. With V trimmed by 6 bases and J by 0 bases, 4 bases remained unmatched. CDR3 DNA sequence: TGTGCCATCAGCCAGACAGGGGACTCCTACGAGCAGTACGTC. This codes for CAISQTGDSYEQYV.

The chain links TRBV6-4 to TRBJ2-1; 8 nucleotides align to TRBD2. The germline gives CDR1 MRHNA, CDR2 SNTAGT. Trimming took 0 bases from V and 8 from J; bases not matched to a gene: 6. CDR3 length equals 15 residues. The CDR3 region has the DNA TGTGCCAGCAGTGACTCTGCCGGGGGGGGAGATGAGCAGTTCTTC. It codes for CASSDSAGGGDEQFF.

The genes are TRBV2 and TRBJ1-1; TRBD1 matches at 9 bases. The CDR3 runs to 13 residues. Germline V gene lookup returns CDR1 SNHLY and CDR2 FYNNEI. J lost 3 bases, V lost 10 bases, and 6 bases had no gene match. CDR3 residues: CATSGQGYTEAFF. The CDR3 DNA follows: TGTGCCACTTCCGGACAGGGGTACACTGAAGCTTTCTTT.

The gene calls are TRBV5-1 and TRBJ1-2, with 7 bases lining up with TRBD1. V lost 4 bases and J lost 8; bases outside the gene matches: 11. CDR3 length: 14 amino acids. Per the germline V gene, CDR1 is SGHRS and CDR2 is YFSETQ. CDR3 region: CASSPATGVGGYTF. Here the CDR3 DNA reads TGCGCCAGCAGCCCTGCCACAGGGGTCGGCGGCTACACCTTC.

The gene calls are TRBV7-8 and TRBJ1-2; D may be TRBD1 (5 bases). CDR3 length: 15 residues. Trimming cost V 4 bases and J 0 bases, with 12 bases left between them. Germline values: CDR1 SGHVS, CDR2 FQNEAQ. CDR3 sequence reads: CASSSQGVANYGYTF. The DNA of the CDR3 is TGTGCCAGCAGCTCGCAGGGCGTAGCTAACTATGGCTACACCTTC. Full variable domain (missing parts from reference TRBV7-8 and TRBJ1-2): GAGVSQSPRYKVAKRGQDVALRCDPISGHVSLFWYQQALGQGPEFLTYFQNEAQLDKSGLPSDRFFAERPEGSVSTLKIQRTQQEDSAVYLCASSSQGVANYGYTFGSGTRLTVV.

V is TRBV19 and J is TRBJ1-4; 10 bases fit TRBD1. J lost 7 bases, V lost 6 bases, and 8 bases had no gene match. From germline, CDR1 is LNHDA and CDR2 SQIVND (reference sequence). The CDR3 is 15 amino acids. Here the CDR3 reads CASRQTGGAGEKLFF. For the CDR3, the DNA is TGTGCCAGTAGACAGACAGGGGGCGCTGGTGAAAAACTGTTTTTT.

V and J are TRBV2 and TRBJ1-2; D is possibly TRBD1 (5 bases). This CDR3 has 14 amino acids. CDR1 and CDR2 from the germline V gene are SNHLY and FYNNEI. V was shortened by 2 bases and J by 0 bases, with 7 bases between the two germline ends. CDR3 nucleotides: TGTGCCAGCAGTGAACGACAGTCTAACTATGGCTACACCTTC. Protein sequence: CASSERQSNYGYTF.